These 2 T cell receptor beta chains were sequenced from one sample in a study of PD-L1 blockade in urothelial cancer. Time point given: peripheral blood 6 weeks after treatment start. The table came from immunoSEQ multiplex PCR; TCRdb's copy has only in-frame clones and leaves some out. The sample lists approximately 110,000 clones, approximately 89% occurring once. The sequences come from PBMCs, collected around atezolizumab (anti-PD-L1) treatment. The receptor source for this set is a man in his sixties with urothelial cancer.

The chain is built from TRBV7-3 and TRBJ1-1; the D gene is possibly TRBD1 (5 bases). The ends were cut back, 1 base at V and 3 bases at J, with 9 bases in the middle. CDR1 is SGHTA and CDR2 is FQGTGA in the germline V gene. This CDR3 region has 14 residues. The CDR3 DNA reads as TGTGCCAGCAGCTTAAGGGGCCCGGACACTGAAGCTTTCTTT. Amino acids: CASSLRGPDTEAFF.

The chain links TRBV4-2 to TRBJ2-5; 7 bases align to TRBD2. Losses at the gene ends were 5 bases for V and 1 base for J; bases not matched to a gene: 4. The CDR3 extends over 14 amino acids. Germline CDR1 reads LGHNA; CDR2 reads YNFKEQ. The CDR3 is CASSSGRFQETQYF. The CDR3 bases are TGTGCCAGCAGCTCCGGGAGGTTCCAAGAGACCCAGTACTTC.